This T cell receptor beta chain was sequenced for a study of identifying expanded T cells in peripheral blood. Sequenced by immunoSEQ multiplex PCR; TCRdb stores in-frame clones only, minus some. The profile covers about 58,000 clones, with roughly nine tenths appearing a single time and around 3.3% taken by the ten largest. In germline, CDR1 is SQVTM, CDR2 ANQGSEA. This CDR3 is 14 amino acids long. The germline V and J ends were trimmed by 4 bases and 3 bases, with 16 bases remaining between them. The V call is TRBV29-1, the J call TRBJ2-7; perhaps TRBD1 as D (6 bases). Sample: blood. The receptor's source is a person aged 18-70 years in good health. CDR3 region: CSVAGTPSNYEQYF. The CDR3 DNA follows: TGCAGCGTTGCCGGGACACCGTCCAACTACGAGCAGTACTTC.